The rows below give T cell receptor beta chains drawn from one sample of a study of blood T cell repertoires in COVID-19. Data came from immunoSEQ multiplex PCR; TCRdb stores just in-frame clones and leaves some out. This sample yields 130,000 to 150,000 clones, of which roughly 80% are seen a single time; about 5.8% belongs to the top ten. Sequenced sample: peripheral blood. The receptors come from a human donor in a cohort sampled during active COVID-19. Each CDR3 is given with its conserved first and last residue. Each record gives: D gene, V gene, CDR3 length, J gene, clone size, CDR3 DNA, CDR3 protein. A D gene is named only where the DNA matches it firmly. Clone size, where shown, is once, few, many, or a class for clones that have expanded.

-	TRBV5-6	14	TRBJ1-4	few	TGTGCCAGCAGCTTCGGAGTGACTAATGAAAAACTGTTTTTT	CASSFGVTNEKLFF
-	TRBV6-5	16	TRBJ2-5	-	TGTGCCAGCAGTTCCGACTCCTATGGTTCCCAAGGGACCCAGTACTTC	CASSSDSYGSQGTQYF
-	TRBV6-5	14	TRBJ1-5	-	TGTGCCAGCAGTTACTCGGGGGGGCAGCAGCCCCAGCATTTT	CASSYSGGQQPQHF
-	TRBV6-4	16	TRBJ2-1	-	TGTGCCAGCAGTGAGCCGGAGGAGCAGGGGTCAAGGTGGCAGTTCTTC	CASSEPEEQGSRWQFF
-	TRBV20-1	10	TRBJ1-1	-	TGCAGTGCTAGTCCCCGGGAAGCTTTCTTT	CSASPREAFF
-	TRBV7-8	13	TRBJ2-3	-	TGTGCCAGCAGCCCCCGACTCACAGATACGCAGTATTTT	CASSPRLTDTQYF
TRBD1	TRBV5-6	15	TRBJ2-1	-	TGTGCCAGCAGTATTCCCGGGACAGATTACAATGAGCAGTTCTTC	CASSIPGTDYNEQFF
-	TRBV11-2	15	TRBJ1-1	-	TGTGCCAGCAGCCGATTCGCGGGGGGCCGCGCTGAAGCTTTCTTT	CASSRFAGGRAEAFF
TRBD1	TRBV4-2	14	TRBJ2-1	-	TGTGCCAGCAGCCAAGGAGGGGGCGGCAATGAGCAGTTCTTC	CASSQGGGGNEQFF
-	TRBV3-1/TRBV3-2	13	TRBJ1-1	once	TGTGCCAGCAGACCGGACAGCAACACTGAAGCTTTCTTT	CASRPDSNTEAFF
-	TRBV14	14	TRBJ2-1	-	TGTGCCAGCAGCCCCTCCCCCGTATACAATGAGCAGTTCTTC	CASSPSPVYNEQFF
TRBD2	TRBV5-1	13	TRBJ2-3	-	TGCGCCAGCAGCCCCCCGGGACTAGCAACGCAGTATTTT	CASSPPGLATQYF
-	TRBV6-5	16	TRBJ1-6	once	TGTGCCAGCAGTTACTCGGCAGCGGGTAGTAATTCACCCCTCCACTTT	CASSYSAAGSNSPLHF
TRBD2	TRBV7-3	15	TRBJ2-1	-	TGTGCCAGCAGCCCGACTAGCGGGGGGTACAATGAGCAGTTCTTC	CASSPTSGGYNEQFF
TRBD2	TRBV9	15	TRBJ2-1	-	TGTGCCAGCAGCACTAGCGGGGGGGCCTACAATGAGCAGTTCTTC	CASSTSGGAYNEQFF
-	TRBV6-6	12	TRBJ2-7	-	TGTACCTACGTGGGGGGGGCGGGCGAGCAGTACTTC	CTYVGGAGEQYF
-	TRBV7-2	16	TRBJ1-2	-	TGTGCCAGCAGCTTAAGCGGAACAGGGTTTCGGTTAGGCTACACCTTC	CASSLSGTGFRLGYTF
TRBD1	TRBV6-2/TRBV6-3	14	TRBJ2-7	few	TGTGCCAGCAGTTTACTCGGACAGGGGGTATCTCAGTACTTC	CASSLLGQGVSQYF
TRBD1	TRBV3-1/TRBV3-2	15	TRBJ2-1	-	TGTGCCAGCAGCCTCCCAGGGGGCTTATACAATGAGCAGTTCTTC	CASSLPGGLYNEQFF
-	TRBV9	14	TRBJ1-3	-	TGTGCCAGCAGCGTAGGTCTAACTGGAAACACCATATATTTT	CASSVGLTGNTIYF
TRBD1	TRBV28	12	TRBJ1-2	-	TGTGCCGCCGGACAGGGGTTGTATGGCTACACCTTC	CAAGQGLYGYTF
TRBD2	TRBV3-1/TRBV3-2	15	TRBJ2-5	-	TGTGCCAGCAGCACACGGACTAGCGGGTCAGAGACCCAGTACTTC	CASSTRTSGSETQYF
-	TRBV4-1	17	TRBJ1-6	few	TGCGCCAGCAGCCCCCAGGAGGGACGGGGTTATAATTCACCCCTCCACTTT	CASSPQEGRGYNSPLHF
-	TRBV3-1/TRBV3-2	17	TRBJ1-5	-	TGTGCCAGCAGCCCAAGCCGGGGAGGGTTCGGCAATCAGCCCCAGCATTTT	CASSPSRGGFGNQPQHF
-	TRBV6-6	15	TRBJ2-7	-	TGTGCCAGCACTTCCGGTCGGGGGAGCGGAGACGAGCAGTACTTC	CASTSGRGSGDEQYF
-	TRBV28	11	TRBJ2-1	-	TGTGCCAGCACAGGGTTTAATGAGCAGTTCTTC	CASTGFNEQFF
TRBD2	TRBV18	18	TRBJ2-2	-	TGTGCCAGCTCACCCCGGACTAGCGGGGGACTGAACACCGGGGAGCTGTTTTTT	CASSPRTSGGLNTGELFF
-	TRBV9	13	TRBJ2-3	-	TGTGCCAGCAGCCCAGCGGCTAGTTACACGCAGTATTTT	CASSPAASYTQYF
-	TRBV20-1	10	TRBJ1-6	-	TGCAGTGCTAGCGTCCCCCCCCTCCACTTT	CSASVPPLHF
-	TRBV15	13	TRBJ2-2	-	TGTGCCACCAGTAGGGACTTATACGGGGAGCTGTTTTTT	CATSRDLYGELFF
TRBD2	TRBV3-1/TRBV3-2	19	TRBJ2-1	-	TGTGCCAGCAGCCAAGCCAAAGGACTTCGGGGGGGAATGCCTCTTGAGCAGTTCTTC	CASSQAKGLRGGMPLEQFF
TRBD2	TRBV4-2	19	TRBJ2-3	many	TGTGCCAGCAGACGTCTAGCGGGGGGCTCCTATTACCCCGGGGATACGCAGTATTTT	CASRRLAGGSYYPGDTQYF
-	TRBV2	13	TRBJ2-3	-	TGTGCCAGCAGTACAGACCTTACAGATACGCAGTATTTT	CASSTDLTDTQYF
-	TRBV7-2	19	TRBJ1-4	-	TGTGCCAGCAGCTTCCCAACAGGGATAATGATGAAAACTAATGAAAAACTGTTTTTT	CASSFPTGIMMKTNEKLFF
TRBD1	TRBV5-1	14	TRBJ1-2	-	TGCGCCAGCAGCTCAACGGGGACAGGGGTGGGCTACACCTTC	CASSSTGTGVGYTF
-	TRBV19	13	TRBJ1-5	-	TGTGCCAGTAGTTCCCATGGCAATCAGCCCCAGCATTTT	CASSSHGNQPQHF
-	TRBV5-1	15	TRBJ1-6	few	TGCGCCAGCAGCGCCTCACAGGGTTATAATTCACCCCTCCACTTT	CASSASQGYNSPLHF
TRBD1	TRBV6-5	14	TRBJ2-1	-	TGTGCCAGCAGTCGCGACGACAGGGTCGATGAGCAGTTCTTC	CASSRDDRVDEQFF
-	TRBV10-3	15	TRBJ2-7	-	TGTGCCATCAGTCGAGGGGGACAAGGTTCCTACGAGCAGTACTTC	CAISRGGQGSYEQYF
TRBD2	TRBV3-1/TRBV3-2	16	TRBJ2-5	-	TGTGCCAGCAGCCCTCGAGTAGCGGGGGAGGGTGAGACCCAGTACTTC	CASSPRVAGEGETQYF
TRBD2	TRBV11-2	14	TRBJ2-3	-	TGTGCCAGCAGCTTGGGAGCGGGGAGAGATACGCAGTATTTT	CASSLGAGRDTQYF
TRBD2	TRBV29-1	15	TRBJ2-3	once	TGCAGCGTTATAGTACTAGCGTTTAGCACAGATACGCAGTATTTT	CSVIVLAFSTDTQYF
-	TRBV2	11	TRBJ2-2	once	TGTGCCAGCATTCGCACCGGGGAGCTGTTTTTT	CASIRTGELFF
-	TRBV11-3	13	TRBJ1-1	few	TGTGCCAGCAGCTTAGGGGAGGACACTGAAGCTTTCTTT	CASSLGEDTEAFF